A selection of T cell receptor beta chains follows, all from one sample in a study of T cells after yellow fever vaccination. TCRdb passed the 5' RACE reads through MiXCR, listing each CDR3 protein once. The sample records more than 250,000 distinct CDR3 sequences, about 6.6% being singletons. The sequencing used PBMCs, collected roughly 45 days after the first yellow fever vaccination. The source of these receptors is a man younger than 30 who received the YFV17D yellow fever vaccine. CDR3s leave out the opening cysteine and the closing phenylalanine or tryptophan.

TRBV5-5	TRBJ2-7	ASSLVVLYEQY
TRBV5-1	TRBJ2-5	ASSGGQPQETQY
TRBV20-1	TRBJ1-1	SAKNTEAF
TRBV5-1	TRBJ2-1	ARPSAEDHSYNEQF
TRBV6-5	TRBJ2-3	ASSLSGDTQY
TRBV12-3/TRBV12-4	TRBJ1-2	ASSLTAAGTTNYGYT
TRBV29-1	TRBJ2-7	SVERGQKSSYEQY
TRBV4-1	TRBJ2-5	ASSPRQGETQY
TRBV28	TRBJ1-5	ASSRDRGTFSNQPQH
TRBV28	TRBJ2-5	ASSDASGRETQY
TRBV15	TRBJ2-2	ATNDQSGGRTGELF
TRBV6-2/TRBV6-3	TRBJ1-1	ASSYRSPGRTEAF
TRBV5-1	TRBJ1-1	ASSLDSALANTEAF
TRBV10-3	TRBJ1-5	AISRKRDSNQPQH
TRBV3-1	TRBJ2-2	ASSAGTGDTGELF
TRBV30	TRBJ1-3	AWSTGNPGNTIY
TRBV7-8	TRBJ1-4	ASSLDASNEKLF
TRBV12-3/TRBV12-4	TRBJ1-6	ASSPGPYNSPLH
TRBV6-2/TRBV6-3	TRBJ2-5	ASSYGHGAGEEETQY
TRBV7-9	TRBJ1-5	ASSLGGWISNQPQH
TRBV6-2/TRBV6-3	TRBJ1-5	ASSRRDNQPQH
TRBV12-5	TRBJ2-1	ASGTLTFRGNHNEQF
TRBV9	TRBJ2-1	ASSVRRRDEQF
TRBV5-1	TRBJ2-7	ASSLEAGFPYEQY
TRBV5-4	TRBJ2-3	ASIPGTSGSTDTQY
TRBV30	TRBJ1-5	AWSPTGAPQH
TRBV10-3	TRBJ1-1	AIREDRGRIEAF
TRBV7-2	TRBJ1-1	ASRVEQGRNTEAF
TRBV19	TRBJ2-1	ASSIVGAGGIYNEQF
TRBV7-9	TRBJ1-1	ASSLGAEEAF
TRBV7-3	TRBJ1-1	ASSLNMRGNTEAF
TRBV2	TRBJ2-6	ASSELRTGSNSGANVLT
TRBV7-9	TRBJ2-5	ASSLKGLGETQY
TRBV27	TRBJ1-1	ASGGTTGTLNTEAF
TRBV11-2	TRBJ1-5	ASSTDRGQPQH
TRBV12-3/TRBV12-4	TRBJ1-5	ASSSRPPSQH
TRBV29-1	TRBJ1-1	SVGRPGGGTEAF
TRBV10-3	TRBJ2-1	AISPSGETRYNEQF
TRBV29-1	TRBJ2-3	SVDSDITDTQY
TRBV5-1	TRBJ1-4	ASSLSGQGREKLF
TRBV5-1	TRBJ1-2	ASSLAGAGYGYT
TRBV29-1	TRBJ1-1	SVALSEAF
TRBV14	TRBJ2-7	ASSDPRTTYEQY
TRBV7-8	TRBJ1-1	ASTLGAPISNTEAF
TRBV11-2	TRBJ2-1	ASSFSGGAGYEQF
TRBV7-2	TRBJ2-7	ASSLLRDYSYEQY
TRBV7-2	TRBJ2-1	ASSLEGAADEQF
TRBV6-1	TRBJ2-5	ASSRGGSQETQY
TRBV7-3	TRBJ2-3	ASSSSTGGNTQY
TRBV12-3/TRBV12-4	TRBJ2-3	ASSLTRGGPDTQY
TRBV7-2	TRBJ2-2	ASSYRQTTGELF
TRBV5-1	TRBJ2-3	ASGIGGTDTQY
TRBV5-1	TRBJ2-3	ASSLAPDRGDTQY
TRBV28	TRBJ1-4	ASSFRRSFNEKLF
TRBV5-1	TRBJ1-1	ASSLAGGSRAF
TRBV7-9	TRBJ2-3	ASRPGTDTHY
TRBV5-1	TRBJ1-5	ASLTSRDRINSNQPQH
TRBV14	TRBJ1-4	ASSLHLNEKLF